This T cell receptor beta chain was retrieved from a study of graft-versus-host responses after intestinal transplantation. Study as a whole: Recipients were given multivisceral, liver-intestinal, or isolated intestinal transplants.

A remark on this clone: Its antigen is unknown.

Repertoires were generated with immunoSEQ multiplex PCR, while TCRdb's copy carries only in-frame clones and drops some. The sample has 85,000 to 100,000 clones; 85% to 95% are singletons. Germline V gene sequence: CDR1 SGHRS, CDR2 YFSETQ. The CDR3 length is 15 residues. V was cut by 3 bases and J by 0 bases, with 12 bases left in between. Study-wide findings and caveats: HvG clone declines early post-transplant were associated with peak circulating GvH levels. Those patients showing graft-donor T cell macrochimerism displayed high graft-versus-host to host-versus-graft clonal ratios in allografts. Recipient-marrow GvH clones were detected, some having first appeared in ileum or blood.

Material: unstimulated CD8+ T cells sorted from spleen or lymph node cells, obtained before transplant. The chain has TRBV5-1 and TRBJ2-5; TRBD2 might be the D (5 bases). This TCR was sampled from a human donor who was the organ donor for an intestinal transplant. Here the CDR3 reads CASSSGIFYQETQYF. The CDR3 DNA follows: TGCGCCAGCAGCTCCGGGATTTTCTACCAAGAGACCCAGTACTTC.